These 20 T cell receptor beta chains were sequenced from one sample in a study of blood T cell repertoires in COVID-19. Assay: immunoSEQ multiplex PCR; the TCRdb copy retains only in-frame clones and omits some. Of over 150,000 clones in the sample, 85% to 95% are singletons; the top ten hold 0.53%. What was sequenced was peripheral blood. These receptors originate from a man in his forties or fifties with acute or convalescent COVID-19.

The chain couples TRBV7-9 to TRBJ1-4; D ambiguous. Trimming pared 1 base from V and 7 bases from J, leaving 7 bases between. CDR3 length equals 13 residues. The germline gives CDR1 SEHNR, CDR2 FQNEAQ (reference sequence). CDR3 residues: CASSLDPGEKLFF. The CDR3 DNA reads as TGTGCCAGCAGCTTAGACCCCGGTGAAAAACTGTTTTTT.

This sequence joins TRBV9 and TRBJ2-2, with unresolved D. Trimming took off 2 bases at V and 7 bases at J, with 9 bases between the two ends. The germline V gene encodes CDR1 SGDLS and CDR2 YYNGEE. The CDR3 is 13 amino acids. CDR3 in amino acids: CASSVGDGGELFF. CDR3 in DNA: TGTGCCAGCAGCGTGGGCGACGGCGGGGAGCTGTTTTTT. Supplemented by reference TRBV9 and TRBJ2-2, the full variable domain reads DSGVTQTPKHLITATGQRVTLRCSPRSGDLSVYWYQQSLDQGLQFLIQYYNGEERAKGNILERFSAQQFPDLHSELNLSSLELGDSALYFCASSVGDGGELFFGEGSRLTVL.

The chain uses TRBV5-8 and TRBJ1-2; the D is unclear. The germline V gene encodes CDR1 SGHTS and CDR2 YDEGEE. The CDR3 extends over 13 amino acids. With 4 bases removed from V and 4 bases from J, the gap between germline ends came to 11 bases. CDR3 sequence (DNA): TGTGCCAGCAGCGGCGGGGTACGCTATGGCTACACCTTC. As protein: CASSGGVRYGYTF.

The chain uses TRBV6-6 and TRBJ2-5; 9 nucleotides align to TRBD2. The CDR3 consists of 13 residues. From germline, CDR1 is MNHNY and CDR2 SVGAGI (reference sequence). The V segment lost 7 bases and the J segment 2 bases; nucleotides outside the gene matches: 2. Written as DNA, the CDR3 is TGTGCCAGCATGCTAGCGGGGCAAGAGACCCAGTACTTC. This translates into CASMLAGQETQYF.

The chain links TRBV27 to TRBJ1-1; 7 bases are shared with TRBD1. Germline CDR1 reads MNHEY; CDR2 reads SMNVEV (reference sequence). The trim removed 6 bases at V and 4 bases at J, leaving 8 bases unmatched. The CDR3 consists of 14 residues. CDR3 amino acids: CASRRGRMSTEAFF. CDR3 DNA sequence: TGTGCCAGCAGGAGGGGGCGGATGAGCACTGAAGCTTTCTTT.

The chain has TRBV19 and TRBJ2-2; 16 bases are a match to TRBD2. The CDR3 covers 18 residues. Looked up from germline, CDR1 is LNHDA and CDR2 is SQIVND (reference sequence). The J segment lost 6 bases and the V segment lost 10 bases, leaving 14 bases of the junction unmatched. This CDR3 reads CATSTGTSGGATSGELFF. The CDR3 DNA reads TGTGCCACCTCGACCGGGACTAGCGGGGGGGCGACGTCCGGGGAGCTGTTTTTT.

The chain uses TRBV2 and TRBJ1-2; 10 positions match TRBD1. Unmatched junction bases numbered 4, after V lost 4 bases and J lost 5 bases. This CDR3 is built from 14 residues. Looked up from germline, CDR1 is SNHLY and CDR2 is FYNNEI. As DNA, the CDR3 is TGTGCCAGCAGTGGGACAGGGGGGTTATATGGCTACACCTTC. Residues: CASSGTGGLYGYTF. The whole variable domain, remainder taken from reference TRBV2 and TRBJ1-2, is EPEVTQTPSHQVTQMGQEVILRCVPISNHLYFYWYRQILGQKVEFLVSFYNNEISEKSEIFDDQFSVERPDGSNFTLKIRSTKLEDSAMYFCASSGTGGLYGYTFGSGTRLTVV.

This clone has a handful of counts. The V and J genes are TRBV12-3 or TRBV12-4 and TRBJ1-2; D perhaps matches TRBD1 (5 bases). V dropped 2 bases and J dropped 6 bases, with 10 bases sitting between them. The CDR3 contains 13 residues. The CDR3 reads CASSLLRGDGYTF. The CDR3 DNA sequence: TGTGCCAGCAGTTTACTTAGGGGCGATGGCTACACCTTC.

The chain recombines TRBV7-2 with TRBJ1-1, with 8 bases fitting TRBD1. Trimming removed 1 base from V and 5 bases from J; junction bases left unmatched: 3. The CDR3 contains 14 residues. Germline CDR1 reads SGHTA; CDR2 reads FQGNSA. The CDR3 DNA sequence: TGTGCCAGCAGCTTAGGGGACAGGAGAACTGAAGCTTTCTTT. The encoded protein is CASSLGDRRTEAFF.

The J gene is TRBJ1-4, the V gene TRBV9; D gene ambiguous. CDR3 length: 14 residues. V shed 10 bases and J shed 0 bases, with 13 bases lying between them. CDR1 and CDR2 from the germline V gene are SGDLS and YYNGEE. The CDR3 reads CAGLPGATNEKLFF. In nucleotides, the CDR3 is TGTGCCGGCCTGCCGGGTGCAACTAATGAAAAACTGTTTTTT.

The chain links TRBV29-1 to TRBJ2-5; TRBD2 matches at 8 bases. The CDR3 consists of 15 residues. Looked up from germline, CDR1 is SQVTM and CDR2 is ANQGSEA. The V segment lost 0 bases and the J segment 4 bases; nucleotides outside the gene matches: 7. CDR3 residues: CSVEDGAGEVETQYF. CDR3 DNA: TGCAGCGTTGAAGACGGAGCGGGAGAAGTAGAGACCCAGTACTTC.

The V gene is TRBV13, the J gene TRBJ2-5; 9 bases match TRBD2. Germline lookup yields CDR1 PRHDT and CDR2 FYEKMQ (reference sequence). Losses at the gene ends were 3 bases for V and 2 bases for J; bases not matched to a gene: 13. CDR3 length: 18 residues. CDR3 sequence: CASSFVLAGEGRQETQYF. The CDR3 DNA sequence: TGTGCCAGCAGCTTTGTGTTAGCGGGGGAAGGAAGGCAAGAGACCCAGTACTTC.

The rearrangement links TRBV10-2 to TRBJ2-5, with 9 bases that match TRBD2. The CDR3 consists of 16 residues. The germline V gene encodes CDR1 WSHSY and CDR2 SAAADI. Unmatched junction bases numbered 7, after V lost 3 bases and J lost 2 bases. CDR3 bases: TGCGCCAGCAGTGACGGTAGCGGGGGACCACAAGAGACCCAGTACTTC. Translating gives CASSDGSGGPQETQYF.

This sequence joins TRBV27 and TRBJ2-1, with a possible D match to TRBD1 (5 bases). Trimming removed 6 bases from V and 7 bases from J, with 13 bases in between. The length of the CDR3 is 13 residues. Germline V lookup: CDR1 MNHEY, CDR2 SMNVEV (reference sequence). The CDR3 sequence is CASSWRGANEQFF. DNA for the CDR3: TGTGCCAGCAGCTGGCGTGGGGCAAATGAGCAGTTCTTC.

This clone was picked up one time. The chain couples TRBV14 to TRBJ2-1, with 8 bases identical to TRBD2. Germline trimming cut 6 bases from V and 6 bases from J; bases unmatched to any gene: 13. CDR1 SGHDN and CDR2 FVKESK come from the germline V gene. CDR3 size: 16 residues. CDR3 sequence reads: CASSPLEAGALNEQFF. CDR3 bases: TGTGCCAGCAGTCCCCTTGAAGCGGGAGCTCTCAATGAGCAGTTCTTC.

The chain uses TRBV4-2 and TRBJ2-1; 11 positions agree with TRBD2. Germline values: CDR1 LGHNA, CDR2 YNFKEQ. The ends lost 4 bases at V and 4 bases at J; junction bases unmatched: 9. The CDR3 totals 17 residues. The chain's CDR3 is CASSPPSGRTPYNEQFF. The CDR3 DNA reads TGTGCCAGCAGCCCTCCTAGCGGGAGGACCCCATACAATGAGCAGTTCTTC.

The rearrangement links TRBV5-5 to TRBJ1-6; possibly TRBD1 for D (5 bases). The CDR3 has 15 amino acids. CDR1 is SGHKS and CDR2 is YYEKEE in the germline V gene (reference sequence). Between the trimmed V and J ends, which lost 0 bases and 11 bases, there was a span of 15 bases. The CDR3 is CASSLAWGPEAPLHF. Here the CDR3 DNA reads TGTGCCAGCAGCTTGGCTTGGGGCCCCGAAGCACCCCTCCACTTT. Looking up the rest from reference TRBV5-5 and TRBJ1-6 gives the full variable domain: DAGVTQSPTHLIKTRGQQVTLRCSPISGHKSVSWYQQVLGQGPQFIFQYYEKEERGRGNFPDRFSARQFPNYSSELNVNALLLGDSALYLCASSLAWGPEAPLHFGNGTRLTVT.

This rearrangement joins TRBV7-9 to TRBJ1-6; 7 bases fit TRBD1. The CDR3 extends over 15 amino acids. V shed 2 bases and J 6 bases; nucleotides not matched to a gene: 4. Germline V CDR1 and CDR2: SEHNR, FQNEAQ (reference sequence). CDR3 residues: CASSLKGGSNSPLHF. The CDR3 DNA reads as TGTGCCAGCAGCTTAAAAGGGGGCTCTAATTCACCCCTCCACTTT.

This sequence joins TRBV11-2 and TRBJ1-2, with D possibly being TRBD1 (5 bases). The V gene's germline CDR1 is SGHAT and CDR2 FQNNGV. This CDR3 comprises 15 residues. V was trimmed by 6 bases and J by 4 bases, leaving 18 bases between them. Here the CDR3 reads CASSTLRGAGYGYTF. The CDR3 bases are TGTGCCAGCAGTACTCTGCGGGGCGCGGGCTATGGCTACACCTTC.

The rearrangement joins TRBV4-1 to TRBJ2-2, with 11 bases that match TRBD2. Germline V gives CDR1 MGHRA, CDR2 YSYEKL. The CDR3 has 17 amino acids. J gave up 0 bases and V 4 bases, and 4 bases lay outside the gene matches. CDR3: CASSRRLAGPNTGELFF. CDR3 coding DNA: TGCGCCAGCAGCCGTCGACTAGCGGGGCCGAACACCGGGGAGCTGTTTTTT.